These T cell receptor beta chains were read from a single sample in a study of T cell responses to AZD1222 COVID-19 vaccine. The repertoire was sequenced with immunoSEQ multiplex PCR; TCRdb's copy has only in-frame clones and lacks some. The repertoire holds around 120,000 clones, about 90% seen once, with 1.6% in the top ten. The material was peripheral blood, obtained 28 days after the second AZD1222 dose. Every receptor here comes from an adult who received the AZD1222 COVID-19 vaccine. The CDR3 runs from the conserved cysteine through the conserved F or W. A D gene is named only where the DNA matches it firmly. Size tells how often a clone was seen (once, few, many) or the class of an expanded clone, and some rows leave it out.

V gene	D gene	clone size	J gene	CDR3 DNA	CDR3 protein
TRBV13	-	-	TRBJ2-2	TGTGCCAGCAGCGCAGGGTCCGCCGGGGAGCTGTTTTTT	CASSAGSAGELFF
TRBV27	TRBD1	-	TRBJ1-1	TGTGCCAGCAGTGTGGGACAGTCGAACACTGAAGCTTTCTTT	CASSVGQSNTEAFF
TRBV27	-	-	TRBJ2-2	TGTGCCAGCCGAACCCAGGGCGGGACCGGGGAGCTGTTTTTT	CASRTQGGTGELFF
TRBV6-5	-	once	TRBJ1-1	TGTGCCAGCAGTTACGAAGCGGGGAACACTGAAGCTTTCTTT	CASSYEAGNTEAFF
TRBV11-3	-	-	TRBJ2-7	TGTGCCAGCAGCTTTAAGGGATCCTACGAGCAGTACTTC	CASSFKGSYEQYF
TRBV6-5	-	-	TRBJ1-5	TGTGCCAGCAGTTACGAAGGCCTGGCGTTGCATTTT	CASSYEGLALHF
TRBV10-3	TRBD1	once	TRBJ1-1	TGTGCCATCAGTGAGCCCAACAGGGGCACTGAAGCTTTCTTT	CAISEPNRGTEAFF
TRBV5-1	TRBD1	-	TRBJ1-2	TGCGCCAGCAGCATAACTCCGGGACAGCGTTTCTATGGCTACACCTTC	CASSITPGQRFYGYTF
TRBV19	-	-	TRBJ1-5	TGTGCCAGTAGACAGGGTGATCAGCCCCAGCATTTT	CASRQGDQPQHF
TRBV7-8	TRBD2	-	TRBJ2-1	TGTGCCAGCAGCTTAGCTATGGCGGGAGGGATGTACAATGAGCAGTTCTTC	CASSLAMAGGMYNEQFF
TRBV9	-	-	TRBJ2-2	TGTGCCAGCAGCGTAGAGGGGATTTGGGACACCGGGGAGCTGTTTTTT	CASSVEGIWDTGELFF
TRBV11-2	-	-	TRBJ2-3	TGTGCCAGCAGCTTAGAACGGACCCCCGCCCGTTTGGATACGCAGTATTTT	CASSLERTPARLDTQYF
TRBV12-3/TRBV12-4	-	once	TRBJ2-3	TGTGCCAGCAAGATAGGGTCGGGAGATACGCAGTATTTT	CASKIGSGDTQYF